The 21 T cell receptor beta chains below all came from one sample that was sequenced in a study of molecular identifiers for immune sequencing clone quantification. Via MiXCR, TCRdb re-called the PCR reads, giving one row per CDR3 protein. Among about 500,000 distinct CDR3 sequences listed, about a fifth were seen once. The material sequenced was naive CD8+ T cells from blood, with Jurkat cell RNA spiked in. Subset denoted: FACS-sorted CD8+CD4-CCR7+CD45RA+ naive T cells. The source of these receptors is a human donor in good health. Some libraries in this study had Jurkat cell RNA spiked in.

This clonotype occurred a few times. The chain combines TRBV4-3 with TRBJ2-7; 11 nucleotides agree with TRBD2. Germline V gives CDR1 LGHNA, CDR2 YSLEER. Losses at the gene ends were 5 bases for V and 5 bases for J; bases not matched to a gene: 8. This CDR3 has 15 residues. DNA for the CDR3: TGCGCCAGCAGCAGAGGACTAGCGGGCGTCCACGAGCAGTACTTC. Amino acids: CASSRGLAGVHEQYF.

This clonotype was recorded at least ten times. J is TRBJ1-5 and V is TRBV28, with D tentatively TRBD1 (6 bases). Trimming pared 1 base from V and 0 bases from J, leaving 16 bases between. Germline CDR1 is MDHEN and CDR2 is SYDVKM. CDR3 length: 18 residues. CDR3 coding DNA: TGTGCCAGCAGTTTATCGATGGGGGCAGTGTATAGCAATCAGCCCCAGCATTTT. It translates to CASSLSMGAVYSNQPQHF.

This clonotype has more than one count but fewer than ten. This chain links TRBV6-1 with TRBJ1-1; D gene unclear. Germline assignment: CDR1 MNHNS and CDR2 SASEGT. The germline V and J ends were trimmed by 4 bases and 3 bases, with 12 bases remaining between them. The CDR3 runs to 14 residues. This chain's CDR3 is CASSGARDYTEAFF. The CDR3 coding sequence is TGTGCCAGCAGTGGAGCTAGAGACTACACTGAAGCTTTCTTT.

This clonotype has more than one count but fewer than ten. The V call is TRBV6-1, the J call TRBJ1-1; TRBD1 matches 7 bases. Germline loops: CDR1 MNHNS, CDR2 SASEGT. The ends lost 8 bases at V and 0 bases at J; junction bases unmatched: 3. The CDR3 is 13 residues long. DNA for the CDR3: TGTGCCAGCGAGACAGGGATGAACACTGAAGCTTTCTTT. Translated, it gives CASETGMNTEAFF.

This clonotype appeared a few times. This chain uses TRBV11-2 with TRBJ2-2, with TRBD2 matching 10 bases. The CDR3 has 19 residues. Looked up from germline, CDR1 is SGHAT and CDR2 is FQNNGV. The J segment lost 3 bases and the V segment lost 5 bases, leaving 15 bases of the junction unmatched. The DNA of the CDR3 is TGTGCCAGCAGCCCAAGGCTGGCTAGCGGGAGTGGTTACACCGGGGAGCTGTTTTTT. As protein: CASSPRLASGSGYTGELFF. The whole variable domain, remainder taken from reference TRBV11-2 and TRBJ2-2, is EAGVAQSPRYKIIEKRQSVAFWCNPISGHATLYWYQQILGQGPKLLIQFQNNGVVDDSQLPKDRFSAERLKGVDSTLKIQPAKLEDSAVYLCASSPRLASGSGYTGELFFGEGSRLTVL.

The J gene is TRBJ2-1, the V gene TRBV20-1; perhaps D is TRBD1 or TRBD2 (5 bases each). The CDR3 runs 16 residues. Per the germline V gene, CDR1 is DFQATT and CDR2 is SNEGSKA (reference sequence). Trimming removed 0 bases at V and 3 bases at J, with 15 bases between. The CDR3 sequence: CSARDYFTGLYNEQFF. For the CDR3, the DNA is TGCAGTGCTAGAGATTATTTTACAGGACTCTACAATGAGCAGTTCTTC.

This clonotype was seen just once. A read error is possible here, since a much larger clone lies one base away. The chain couples TRBV20-1 to TRBJ2-7; possibly TRBD1 for D (5 bases). The CDR3 consists of 13 residues. V was pared by 2 bases and J by 0 bases, with 8 bases between. Germline lookup yields CDR1 DFQATT and CDR2 SNEGSKA (reference sequence). The CDR3 DNA reads TGCAGTGCTAGAACAGGCTGCTCCTACGAGCAGTACTTC. It is translated as CSARTGCSYEQYF.

The chain joins TRBV19 to TRBJ2-2, with TRBD2 matching 14 bases. The germline CDR1 and CDR2 sequences are LNHDA and SQIVND (reference sequence). After removal of 4 bases from V and 9 bases from J, the junction contained 7 bases not matched to a gene. There are 16 residues in the CDR3. DNA for the CDR3: TGTGCCAGTAGTAACCTGGGACTAGCGGGAGCAAGGGAGCTGTTTTTT. Translation: CASSNLGLAGARELFF.

This clonotype was counted at least ten times. This sequence joins TRBV30 and TRBJ2-7, with D perhaps matching TRBD1 (7 bases). The V gene's germline CDR1 is GTSNPN and CDR2 SVGIG (reference sequence). This CDR3 is 14 amino acids long. Trimming took off 4 bases at V and 3 bases at J, with 16 bases between the two ends. For the CDR3, the DNA is TGTGCCTGGAACCTTGGAGGGACAGACTACGAGCAGTACTTC. This gives the protein CAWNLGGTDYEQYF.

This clonotype was seen many times. The chain couples TRBV6-2 or TRBV6-3 to TRBJ2-6; 9 bases line up with TRBD1. V shed 5 bases and J 2 bases; nucleotides not matched to a gene: 10. CDR3 length: 18 amino acids. Germline assignment: CDR1 MNHEY and CDR2 SVGEGT. The CDR3 DNA follows: TGTGCCAGCAGTCTATACAGGGGGCGAATCACTGGGGCCAACGTCCTGACTTTC. Protein product: CASSLYRGRITGANVLTF.

This clonotype was recorded many times. V usage is TRBV12-3 or TRBV12-4 and J usage is TRBJ1-2, with TRBD1 matching over 7 bases. CDR3 length: 14 amino acids. V lost 5 bases and J lost 7; bases outside the gene matches: 10. The CDR3 nucleotides are TGTGCCAGCAGTCCTGAAAGTGACAGGGCTGGCTACACCTTC. Translated: CASSPESDRAGYTF.

This clonotype was seen many times. A junction end diverges from the germline sequence, so it may reflect a read error. CDR3 DNA: TGTGCCAGCAGCTGGATCGGGACTGAAGCTTTCTTT. Translated: CASSWIGTEAFF. V is TRBV5-3 and J is TRBJ1-1, with D unclear. TRBV5-3 counts as an open reading frame of uncertain function. The CDR3 loop spans 12 amino acids.

This clonotype has more than one count but fewer than ten. The chain links TRBV9 to TRBJ2-5; a weak D match, TRBD1 (5 bases). CDR3 length: 14 amino acids. Germline V gives CDR1 SGDLS, CDR2 YYNGEE. V lost 0 bases to trimming and J lost 6 bases, with 12 bases between them. Written as DNA, the CDR3 is TGTGCCAGCAGCGTAGGGTCAGGGCGGAAGACCCAGTACTTC. This codes for CASSVGSGRKTQYF.

The chain's CDR3 is CASSQEVYGLGRKLFF. CDR3 nucleotide sequence: TGTGCCAGCAGCCAAGAGGTATATGGCCTCGGGCGAAAACTGTTTTTT. This rearrangement joins TRBV3-1 to TRBJ1-4, with no clear D. The CDR3 runs to 16 residues. The V and J ends lost 0 bases and 10 bases respectively, with 18 bases between them. Per the germline V gene, CDR1 is LGHDT and CDR2 is YNNKEL (reference sequence).

The chain joins TRBV21-1 to TRBJ1-6; TRBD1 is taken as the D call from the table, unchecked against the DNA. TRBV21-1 is a known pseudogene. This CDR3 has 17 amino acids. The CDR3 nucleotides are TGTGCCAGCAGCAAAATGTGGGACAGAGGTGGGGATTCACCCCTCCACTTT. The encoded protein is CASSKMWDRGGDSPLHF.

This clonotype was seen at least ten times. For the CDR3, the DNA is TGCAGCGTTGACGGGGGGCAGGAAAAACTGTTTTTT. Translated, it gives CSVDGGQEKLFF. V gene TRBV29-1 combines with J gene TRBJ1-4; TRBD1 is a possible D gene (6 bases). In germline, CDR1 is SQVTM, CDR2 ANQGSEA. V shed 3 bases and J shed 8 bases, with 10 bases lying between them. The CDR3 sequence is 12 residues long.

The chain carries TRBV19 and TRBJ2-4, with TRBD2 matching 7 bases. The V gene end was trimmed by 5 bases and the J gene end by 4 bases; junction bases not matched to a gene: 8. The CDR3 is 15 amino acids. Germline loops: CDR1 LNHDA, CDR2 SQIVND (reference sequence). The CDR3 spells CASSEFTGGKNIQYF. The CDR3 DNA sequence: TGTGCCAGTAGTGAGTTTACGGGAGGTAAAAACATTCAGTACTTC.

This clonotype was observed at least ten times. The V and J genes are TRBV6-1 and TRBJ2-7, with D uncertain. Germline CDR1 reads MNHNS; CDR2 reads SASEGT. The CDR3 totals 13 residues. Trimming took off 10 bases at V and 2 bases at J, with 15 bases between the two ends. The CDR3 bases are TGTGCCACCTCTCCAGGCGCCCCCTACGAGCAGTACTTC. Translating it yields CATSPGAPYEQYF.

As for this clonotype: The DNA is omitted, as the CDR3 cannot be located on it reliably, and the CDR3 follows TCRdb's listing. The J gene is TRBJ1-2, the V gene TRBV4-3; the D segment call TRBD1 is taken from the table without a DNA check. The germline V gene has CDR1 LGHNA and CDR2 YSLEER. A total of 17 residues make up the CDR3, ends included. The CDR3 loop reads CASSQDSGQGFNYGYTF.

The chain joins TRBV3-1 to TRBJ2-7; weak D call: TRBD2 (7 bases). CDR3 size: 17 residues. Per germline, CDR1 LGHDT and CDR2 YNNKEL (reference sequence). Deletions cut 0 bases from V and 4 bases from J, with 19 bases between. CDR3: CASSQDGMAGALYEQYF. CDR3 bases: TGTGCCAGCAGCCAAGACGGGATGGCGGGGGCTTTGTACGAGCAGTACTTC.

This clonotype has just a few counts. The J gene is TRBJ1-1, the V gene TRBV7-6; tentatively, D is TRBD1 (5 bases). Germline V lookup: CDR1 SGHVS, CDR2 FNYEAQ. The CDR3 totals 14 residues. V was shortened by 5 bases and J by 5 bases, with 15 bases between the two germline ends. As DNA, the CDR3 is TGTGCCAGCAGCCGGGCTTCGGAGGGGACTGAAGCTTTCTTT. It encodes CASSRASEGTEAFF.